These T cell receptor beta chains were read from a single sample in a study of circulating CD8 cells and anti-PD-1 response in melanoma. Each CDR3 protein is one row after TCRdb ran MiXCR on the reads. Of approximately 800 distinct CDR3 sequences listed, around 7.1% are singletons. The sequencing used CD8+ T cells from PBMCs, collected at baseline or after one month of anti-PD-1 therapy (not recorded which). Source of these receptors: a human donor with melanoma. Both conserved end residues are part of each CDR3. The D gene is left open where the match is weak. A clone size is listed for some rows: how often the clone was seen (once, few, many), or a class if it is expanded.

14 TRBJ2-3 TRBV6-2/TRBV6-3 TRBD1 few CASSYVDREDTQYF TGTGCCAGCAGTTACGTGGACAGGGAGGATACGCAGTATTTT
14 TRBJ1-2 TRBV19 . large CASSMAGGVYGYTF TGTGCCAGTAGTATGGCGGGGGGAGTCTATGGCTACACCTTC
14 TRBJ2-3 TRBV24-1 . large CATSDGKGPDTQYF TGTGCCACCAGTGATGGGAAGGGGCCAGATACGCAGTATTTT
15 TRBJ2-1 TRBV28 . large CAFRGGGSLYNEQFF TGTGCCTTCAGGGGGGGCGGTTCCCTATACAATGAGCAGTTCTTC
14 TRBJ2-7 TRBV4-1 . large CASSQVLANYEQYF TGCGCCAGCAGCCAAGTTTTAGCGAACTACGAGCAGTACTTC
12 TRBJ2-7 TRBV29-1 . large CSVAGLGYEQYF TGCAGCGTTGCAGGACTCGGCTACGAGCAGTACTTC
17 TRBJ1-6 TRBV19 TRBD1 few CASTRDSLSSYNSPLHF TGTGCCAGTACCCGGGACAGCTTGAGCTCCTATAATTCACCCCTCCACTTT
15 TRBJ2-3 TRBV5-6 . large CASSRDSRGQSTQYF TGTGCCAGCAGCCGGGACTCTAGGGGGCAAAGTACGCAGTATTTT
15 TRBJ2-7 TRBV5-6 . medium-sized CASSLVQGGLYEQYF TGTGCCAGCAGCTTGGTGCAGGGTGGACTCTACGAGCAGTACTTC
14 TRBJ2-5 TRBV20-1 . . CSAREGTGSETQYF TGCAGTGCTAGAGAGGGGACGGGGTCAGAGACCCAGTACTTC
15 TRBJ2-2 TRBV19 TRBD1 large CASHRTGGDTGELFF TGTGCCAGCCACCGGACAGGTGGGGACACCGGGGAGCTGTTTTTT
14 TRBJ1-2 TRBV29-1 . large CSVGVGEGNYGYTF TGCAGCGTTGGGGTTGGTGAGGGGAACTATGGCTACACCTTC
16 TRBJ2-7 TRBV19 . medium-sized CASSSGKFPGHYEQYF TGTGCCAGTAGTAGCGGAAAATTCCCGGGACACTACGAGCAGTACTTC
14 TRBJ2-3 TRBV28 TRBD2 few CASSWGTSSDRQYF TGTGCCAGCAGTTGGGGGACTAGCTCGGATAGGCAGTATTTT
13 TRBJ2-7 TRBV27 TRBD1 medium-sized CASRLTGGDEQYF TGTGCCAGCAGACTGACAGGGGGCGACGAGCAGTACTTC
13 TRBJ2-7 TRBV7-9 . large CASLGLGPYEQYF TGTGCCAGCTTGGGTTTGGGGCCCTACGAGCAGTACTTC